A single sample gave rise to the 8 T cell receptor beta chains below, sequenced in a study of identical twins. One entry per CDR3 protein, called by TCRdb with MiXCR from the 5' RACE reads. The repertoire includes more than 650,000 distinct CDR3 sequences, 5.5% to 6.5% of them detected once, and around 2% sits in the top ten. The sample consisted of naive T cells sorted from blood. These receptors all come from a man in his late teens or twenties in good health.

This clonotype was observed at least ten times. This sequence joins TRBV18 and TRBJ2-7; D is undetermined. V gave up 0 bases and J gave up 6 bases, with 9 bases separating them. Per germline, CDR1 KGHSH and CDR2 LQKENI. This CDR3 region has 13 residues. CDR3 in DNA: TGTGCCAGCTCACCACCGGCTAGAGGCGAGCAGTACTTC. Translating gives CASSPPARGEQYF.

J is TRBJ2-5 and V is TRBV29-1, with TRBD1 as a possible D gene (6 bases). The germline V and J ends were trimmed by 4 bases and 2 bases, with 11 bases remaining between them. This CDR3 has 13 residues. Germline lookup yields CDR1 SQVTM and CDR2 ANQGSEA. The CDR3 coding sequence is TGCAGCGTTGCAGGGGCAGTACAAGAGACCCAGTACTTC. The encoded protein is CSVAGAVQETQYF.

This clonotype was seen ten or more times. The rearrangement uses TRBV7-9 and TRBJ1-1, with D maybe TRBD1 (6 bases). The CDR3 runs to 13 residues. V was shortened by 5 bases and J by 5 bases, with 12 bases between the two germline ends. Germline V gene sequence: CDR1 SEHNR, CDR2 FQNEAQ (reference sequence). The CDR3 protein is CASSVEGGTEAFF. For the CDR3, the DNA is TGTGCCAGCAGCGTCGAGGGGGGAACTGAAGCTTTCTTT.

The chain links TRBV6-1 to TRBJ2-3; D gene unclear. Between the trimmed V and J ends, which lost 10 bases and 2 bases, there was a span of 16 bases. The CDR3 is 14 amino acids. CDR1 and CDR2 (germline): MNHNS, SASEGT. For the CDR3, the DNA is TGTGCCACACAACCTCGGATCACCACAGATACGCAGTATTTT. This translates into CATQPRITTDTQYF.

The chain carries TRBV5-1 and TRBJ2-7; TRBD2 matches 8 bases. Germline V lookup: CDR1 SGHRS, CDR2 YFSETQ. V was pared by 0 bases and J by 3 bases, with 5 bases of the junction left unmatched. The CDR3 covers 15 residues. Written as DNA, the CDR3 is TGCGCCAGCAGCTTGGAGCGGGGGTTCAGCTACGAGCAGTACTTC. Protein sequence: CASSLERGFSYEQYF.

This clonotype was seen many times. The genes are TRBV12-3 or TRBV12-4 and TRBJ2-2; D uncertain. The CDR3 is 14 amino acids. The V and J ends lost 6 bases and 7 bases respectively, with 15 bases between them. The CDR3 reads CASRLIYLDGELFF. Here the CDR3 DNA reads TGTGCCAGCAGGTTGATTTATCTGGACGGGGAGCTGTTTTTT.

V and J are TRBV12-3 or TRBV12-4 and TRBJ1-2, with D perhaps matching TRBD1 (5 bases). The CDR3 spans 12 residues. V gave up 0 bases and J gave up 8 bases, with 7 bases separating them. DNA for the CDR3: TGTGCCAGCAGTTTAGCCCCAGGGGGCTACACCTTC. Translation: CASSLAPGGYTF.

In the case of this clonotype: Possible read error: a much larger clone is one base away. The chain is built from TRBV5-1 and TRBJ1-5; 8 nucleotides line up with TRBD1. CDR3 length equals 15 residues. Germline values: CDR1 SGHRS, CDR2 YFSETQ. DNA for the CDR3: TGCGCCAGCAGCGAATCGGACAGGGATGATCAGGCCCAGCATTTT. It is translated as CASSESDRDDQAQHF.